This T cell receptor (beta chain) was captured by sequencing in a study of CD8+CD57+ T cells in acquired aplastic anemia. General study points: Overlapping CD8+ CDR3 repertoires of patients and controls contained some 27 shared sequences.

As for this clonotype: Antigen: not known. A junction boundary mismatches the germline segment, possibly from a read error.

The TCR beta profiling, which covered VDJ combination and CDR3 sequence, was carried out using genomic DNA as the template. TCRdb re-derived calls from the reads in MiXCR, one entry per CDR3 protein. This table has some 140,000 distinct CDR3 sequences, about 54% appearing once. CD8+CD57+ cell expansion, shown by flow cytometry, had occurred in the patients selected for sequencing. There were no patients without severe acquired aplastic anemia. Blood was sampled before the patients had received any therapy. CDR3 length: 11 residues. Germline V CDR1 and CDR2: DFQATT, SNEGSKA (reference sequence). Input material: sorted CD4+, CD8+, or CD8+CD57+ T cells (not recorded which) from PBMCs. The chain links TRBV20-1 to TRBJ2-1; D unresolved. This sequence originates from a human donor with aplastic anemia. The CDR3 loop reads CSAPLLTRSVF. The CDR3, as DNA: TGCAGTGCTCCATTGCTTACCCGAAGCGTCTTC.